This TCR beta chain was sequenced during a study of CD8+ T cells in alopecia areata. Overall study findings and caveats: In scalp and blood during tofacitinib, many expanded lesional clones persisted.

Details on this clone: Its antigen is still unknown.

TCR sequencing used cDNA made by reverse transcription of extracted RNA. TCRdb's table, derived via immunoSEQ multiplex PCR, lists solely in-frame clones and lacks some. Among 110,000 to 150,000 clones listed, about 86% were seen once. Stated treatment: oral pan-JAK inhibitor, 5-10 mg twice daily. The receptor was isolated from a human donor with alopecia areata. Sample: CD8+ T cells sorted from blood, taken at week 4, from a patient treated with tofacitinib.

The chain's CDR3 is CASSPRGLVLGNQPQHF. CDR3 DNA sequence: TGTGCCAGCAGCCCCCGTGGGCTAGTTTTAGGAAATCAGCCCCAGCATTTT. V and J are TRBV21-1 and TRBJ1-5. TRBV21-1 represents a pseudogene. There are 17 residues in the CDR3.